A selection of T cell receptor beta chains follows, all from one sample in a study of blood T cell repertoires in COVID-19. Assay used: immunoSEQ multiplex PCR; TCRdb lists only in-frame clones, some missing. This sample has 330,000 or so clones, with around nine tenths found just once. Input material: PBMCs or T cells enriched from blood (not recorded which). These receptors were collected from a woman under 40 who had been exposed to COVID-19. The CDR3 runs from the conserved cysteine through the conserved F or W. A D gene is named only where the DNA matches it firmly. Rows give clone size only sometimes, using once, few, many, or a class for an expanded clone.

>TRBJ1-2|-|TRBV5-1|-
TGCGCCAGCAGCCCGCCGTCAGGGCCTCAGTCCGGTGGCTACACCTTC
CASSPPSGPQSGGYTF
>TRBJ1-1|-|TRBV7-9|-
TGTGCCAGCAGCTCGCCCGGGGGGGCCGGCACTGAAGCTTTCTTT
CASSSPGGAGTEAFF
>TRBJ1-6|once|TRBV7-2|TRBD1
TGTGCCAGCAGCTTAAGGGACAGGGCTTCGTCTTCACCCCTCCACTTT
CASSLRDRASSSPLHF
>TRBJ1-1|-|TRBV27|TRBD1
TGTGCCAGCAGTTCTACCGGGACAGGGCCCACTGAAGCTTTCTTT
CASSSTGTGPTEAFF
>TRBJ1-2|-|TRBV13|TRBD1
TGTGCCAGCAGCCCCGGGACAGGGGCATATGGCTACACCTTC
CASSPGTGAYGYTF
>TRBJ2-1|-|TRBV28|TRBD2
TGTGCCAGCAGTGGCCTGTGGGCGGGAGCCAGGACCTACAATGAGCAGTTCTTC
CASSGLWAGARTYNEQFF
>TRBJ1-1|few|TRBV18|-
TGTGCCAGCTCACCACCCTCCGGTTCCAACACTGAAGCTTTCTTT
CASSPPSGSNTEAFF
>TRBJ1-1|-|TRBV7-8|-
TGTGCCAGCAGCGCCACAGGGGAAGCTTTCTTT
CASSATGEAFF
>TRBJ2-2|-|TRBV29-1|-
TGCAGCGTTGGGCAGGGAAACACCGGGGAGCTGTTTTTT
CSVGQGNTGELFF
>TRBJ2-1|-|TRBV6-4|TRBD2
TGTGCCAGCAGTGAGGTGGGAGGGCGGCAGTTCTTC
CASSEVGGRQFF
>TRBJ1-1|-|TRBV18|-
TGTGCCAGCTCACCATTGGTAGAGAACACTGAAGCTTTCTTT
CASSPLVENTEAFF
>TRBJ1-3|once|TRBV3-1/TRBV3-2|-
TGTGCCAGCAGCCTGCAGGGGTCCTCCGGAAACACCATATATTTT
CASSLQGSSGNTIYF
>TRBJ2-1|-|TRBV10-3|-
TGTGCCATCAGTGATGACGGGGTCCTTGGGAATGAGCAGTTCTTC
CAISDDGVLGNEQFF
>TRBJ2-2|-|TRBV9|-
TGTGCCAGCAGCGTGGGCTCGAGTAGCGAGGGCGGGGAGCTGTTTTTT
CASSVGSSSEGGELFF
>TRBJ2-1|-|TRBV19|TRBD2
TGTGCCGCAAGCGGGAGGAGCAACAATGAGCAGTTCTTC
CAASGRSNNEQFF
>TRBJ1-4|-|TRBV10-3|-
TGTGCCATCAGTGCCGGGACGGCCGGGGGGGAAAAACTGTTTTTT
CAISAGTAGGEKLFF
>TRBJ2-3|-|TRBV9|TRBD2
TGTGCCAGCAGCGCCGGGACTAGCGGGAGAATAGATACGCAGTATTTT
CASSAGTSGRIDTQYF
>TRBJ2-1|-|TRBV24-1|TRBD2
TGTGCCACCAGTGCCCTGAAAGGGACTAGCGGGACTGTATACAATGAGCAGTTCTTC
CATSALKGTSGTVYNEQFF
>TRBJ2-7|-|TRBV13|-
TGTGCCAGCACCCGAGGGGCGGGGAGCTCCTACGAGCAGTACTTC
CASTRGAGSSYEQYF
>TRBJ1-2|-|TRBV20-1|TRBD1
TGCAGTGCTAGTAAGACAGGGGGCGTCCGTACGAATGGCTACACCTTC
CSASKTGGVRTNGYTF
>TRBJ2-4|-|TRBV3-1/TRBV3-2|-
TGTGCCAGCAGCCCCGTTGGACAGCTCAAAAACATTCAGTACTTC
CASSPVGQLKNIQYF
>TRBJ2-2|-|TRBV10-1|TRBD1
TGCGCCAGCAGGCCGGGACAGGGGTTCGGCGGGGAGCTGTTTTTT
CASRPGQGFGGELFF
>TRBJ2-1|-|TRBV24-1|-
TGTGCCACCAGTGATTCTAGCGCAAGCTCCTACAATGAGCAGTTCTTC
CATSDSSASSYNEQFF
>TRBJ2-7|-|TRBV19|-
TGTGCCAGTAACAGACAGCACTCCTACGAGCAGTACTTC
CASNRQHSYEQYF
>TRBJ1-5|-|TRBV3-1/TRBV3-2|-
TGTGCCAGCAGCTTCCGGGGGAATCAGCCCCAGCATTTT
CASSFRGNQPQHF
>TRBJ2-3|-|TRBV2|-
TGTGCCAGCAGGGATAGCGGTTCCACAGATACGCAGTATTTT
CASRDSGSTDTQYF
>TRBJ2-3|-|TRBV6-4|TRBD2
TGTGCCAGCAGCAGACTAGCGGGTTGGACCCTCTTT
CASSRLAGWTLF
>TRBJ1-6|-|TRBV28|TRBD1
TGTGCCATCATGGGACAGGGAGTTTTACCCCTCCACTTT
CAIMGQGVLPLHF
>TRBJ2-2|-|TRBV9|-
TGTGCCAGCAGCGGAGGGCGGGGACGGGCCGGGGAGCTGTTTTTT
CASSGGRGRAGELFF
>TRBJ2-7|-|TRBV18|TRBD1
TGTGCCAGCTCTCGAATTGACGACAGGGGGAACGAGCAGTACTTC
CASSRIDDRGNEQYF
>TRBJ1-2|-|TRBV7-9|TRBD1
TGTGCCAGCAGCTGGGGACAGGGGTTAATTAACTATGGCTACACCTTC
CASSWGQGLINYGYTF
>TRBJ2-7|-|TRBV4-2|TRBD1
TGTGCCAGCAGCCAAGAGGGACAGGGTTCCTACGAGCAGTACTTC
CASSQEGQGSYEQYF
>TRBJ2-3|-|TRBV24-1|TRBD2
TGTGCCACCGGCCATAGCGGGACCAGGTCTGATACGCAGTATTTT
CATGHSGTRSDTQYF
>TRBJ2-5|-|TRBV7-9|-
TGTGCCAGCAGCTACACCCCAGGGGTCCAAGAGACCCAGTACTTC
CASSYTPGVQETQYF
>TRBJ2-2|-|TRBV6-4|TRBD2
TGTGCCAGCAGCCCGACTAGCGTGAACACCGGGGAGCTGTTTTTT
CASSPTSVNTGELFF
>TRBJ2-1|-|TRBV9|TRBD1
TGTGCCAGCAGCCCCGGACAGGGATACAATGAGCAGTTCTTC
CASSPGQGYNEQFF
>TRBJ2-3|-|TRBV10-2|-
TGCGCCAGCAGTGACACAGGTGTTAGCACAGATACGCAGTATTTT
CASSDTGVSTDTQYF
>TRBJ2-7|-|TRBV7-3|-
TGTGCCAGCAGCTTCAAGGGGGAAAGCGAGCAGTACTTC
CASSFKGESEQYF
>TRBJ2-3|-|TRBV5-5|-
TGTGCCAGCAGCACCGGGGACACAGATACGCAGTATTTT
CASSTGDTDTQYF
>TRBJ2-3|-|TRBV4-1|-
TGCGCCAGCAGCCAAGCTGACAGTTCTAGCACAGATACGCAGTATTTT
CASSQADSSSTDTQYF
>TRBJ2-7|-|TRBV27|TRBD2
TGTGCCAGCAGTTTGGGGGGGAGTGCTACCTACGAGCAGTACTTC
CASSLGGSATYEQYF
>TRBJ2-3|-|TRBV27|-
TGTGCCAGCAGTTTTGACAAGTTGAGCACAGATACGCAGTATTTT
CASSFDKLSTDTQYF
>TRBJ1-3|-|TRBV28|-
TGTGCCAGCAGTTTAGGCGGAAACACCATATATTTT
CASSLGGNTIYF
>TRBJ2-5|-|TRBV29-1|TRBD1
TGCAGCGTTGGGGGGACAGGCCATATGCAAGAGACCCAGTACTTC
CSVGGTGHMQETQYF
>TRBJ2-7|few|TRBV28|-
TGTGCCAGCAGTTTCTTCGGCGGACTGAGCTACGAGCAGTACTTC
CASSFFGGLSYEQYF
>TRBJ2-7|-|TRBV24-1|TRBD1
TGTGCCACCAGTGCCCCCGACAGGGGACGCGAGCAGTACTTC
CATSAPDRGREQYF